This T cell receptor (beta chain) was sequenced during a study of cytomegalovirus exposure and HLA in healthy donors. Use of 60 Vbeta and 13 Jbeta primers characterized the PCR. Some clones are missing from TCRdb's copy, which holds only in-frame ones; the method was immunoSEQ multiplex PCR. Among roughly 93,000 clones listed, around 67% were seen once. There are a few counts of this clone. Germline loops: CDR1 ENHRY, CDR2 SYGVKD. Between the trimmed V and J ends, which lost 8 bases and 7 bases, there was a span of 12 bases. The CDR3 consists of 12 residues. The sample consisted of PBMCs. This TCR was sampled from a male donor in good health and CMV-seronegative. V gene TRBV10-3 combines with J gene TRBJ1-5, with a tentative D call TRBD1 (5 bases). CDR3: CAIRGEGQPQHF. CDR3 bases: TGTGCCATCCGAGGGGAGGGCCAGCCCCAGCATTTT.